One and the same sample provided the 32 T cell receptor beta chains below, sequenced in a study of blood T cell repertoires in COVID-19. The data were produced by immunoSEQ multiplex PCR, yet TCRdb's version contains in-frame clones alone and is incomplete. This sample carries approximately 200,000 clones, 70% to 90% of them seen once, and the ten largest clones take approximately 9.9%. Sequencing was carried out using peripheral blood. These receptors all stem from a human donor with active or convalescent COVID-19. The donor label of this sample is uncertain.

This sequence joins TRBV7-3 and TRBJ2-1; maybe TRBD2 (5 bases). The CDR3 has 15 residues. Germline V CDR1 and CDR2: SGHTA, FQGTGA. Trimming took off 5 bases at V and 12 bases at J, with 23 bases between the two ends. This chain's CDR3 is CASSPRLEANPLQFF. In DNA, the CDR3 is TGTGCCAGCAGCCCCAGACTGGAGGCAAACCCTCTGCAGTTCTTC.

J is TRBJ1-5 and V is TRBV6-5, with D perhaps TRBD1 (6 bases). The CDR3 totals 13 residues. Germline V gene data show CDR1 as MNHEY and CDR2 as SVGAGI. V was clipped by 8 bases and J by 4 bases, with 12 bases between them. CDR3 loop: CASSGQMNQPQHF. The DNA for the CDR3 is TGTGCCAGCTCCGGACAGATGAATCAGCCCCAGCATTTT.

The chain links TRBV5-6 to TRBJ2-6; possible D gene TRBD1, 6 bases. Per the germline V gene, CDR1 is SGHDT and CDR2 is YYEEEE. The ends were cut back, 4 bases at V and 0 bases at J, with 17 bases in the middle. The CDR3 is made up of 18 amino acids. The CDR3 protein is CASSPPPGHISGANVLTF. The CDR3 region has the DNA TGTGCCAGCAGCCCGCCCCCGGGACACATCTCTGGGGCCAACGTCCTGACTTTC.

The chain employs TRBV12-3 or TRBV12-4 and TRBJ2-7, with a tentative D call TRBD1 (6 bases). This CDR3 has 13 residues. V lost 6 bases, J lost 2 bases, and 11 bases lay in between. The CDR3 reads CASRPGTTYEQYF. CDR3 nucleotides: TGTGCCAGCAGACCCGGGACAACCTACGAGCAGTACTTC.

The chain links TRBV21-1 to TRBJ1-5; the table's D call TRBD1 went unverified against the DNA. TRBV21-1 counts as a pseudogene. The CDR3 totals 15 residues. The CDR3 here is CASSKPPDRGQPQHF. CDR3 bases: TGTGCCAGCAGCAAGCCCCCGGACAGGGGCCAGCCCCAGCATTTT.

This clone was found a few times. V gene TRBV19 combines with J gene TRBJ2-1, with D tentatively TRBD2 (5 bases). This CDR3 has 14 amino acids. V was clipped by 3 bases and J by 5 bases, with 11 bases between them. The germline gives CDR1 LNHDA, CDR2 SQIVND (reference sequence). The CDR3 DNA is TGTGCCAGTAGTATGCAACCCGGGGACAATGAGCAGTTCTTC. Encoded protein: CASSMQPGDNEQFF.

The CDR3 nucleotides read TGCGCCAGCAGCCAAGATGGCTCATTGTACACTGGAAACACCATATATTTT. This codes for CASSQDGSLYTGNTIYF. The chain joins TRBV4-1 to TRBJ1-3, with unresolved D. This CDR3 region has 17 residues. V dropped 0 bases and J dropped 2 bases, with 14 bases sitting between them. Germline values: CDR1 MGHRA, CDR2 YSYEKL.

Note on this clone: At one end, the junction sequence differs from germline, possibly due to a read error. Here the CDR3 reads CASSHSASGGSNEQFF. The CDR3 nucleotides are TGTGCCAGCAGTCACTCGGCTAGCGGGGGGAGCAATGAGCAGTTCTTC. V usage is TRBV6-4 and J usage is TRBJ2-1; 11 nucleotides align to TRBD2. Germline-derived CDR1 and CDR2 are MRHNA and SNTAGT. This CDR3 is 16 amino acids long.

This chain links TRBV12-3 or TRBV12-4 with TRBJ1-2; a possible D gene is TRBD1 (5 bases). This CDR3 contains 12 residues. Trimming took 6 bases from V and 2 from J, leaving 7 bases between them. The CDR3 is CASSQGNYGYTF. DNA for the CDR3: TGTGCCAGCAGCCAGGGAAACTATGGCTACACCTTC.

The sample holds one count of this clone. V usage is TRBV4-3 and J usage is TRBJ2-4; 9 bases match TRBD2. V trimming: 1 base; J trimming: 0 bases; junction bases outside the gene matches: 13. Germline assignment: CDR1 LGHNA and CDR2 YSLEER. The CDR3 covers 20 residues. The CDR3 nucleotides are TGCGCCAGCAGCCAAGTCCCTCCTAGTGGGCGGGGGGGAGCCAAAAACATTCAGTACTTC. It codes for CASSQVPPSGRGGAKNIQYF.

The rearrangement joins TRBV9 to TRBJ1-5, with a possible D match to TRBD1 (5 bases). The germline V gene has CDR1 SGDLS and CDR2 YYNGEE. Between the trimmed V and J ends, which lost 2 bases and 0 bases, there was a span of 9 bases. The CDR3 runs 15 residues. The CDR3, as DNA: TGTGCCAGCAGCGTTGACAGTCATAGCAATCAGCCCCAGCATTTT. It yields the protein CASSVDSHSNQPQHF.

V is TRBV7-9 and J is TRBJ2-7; D not certain. The V gene lost 1 base and the J gene lost 2 bases, with 12 bases spanning the gap. Germline lookup yields CDR1 SEHNR and CDR2 FQNEAQ (reference sequence). The CDR3 runs 15 residues. CDR3 DNA: TGTGCCAGCAGCTTAGTTGGGCCCAGCCCCTACGAGCAGTACTTC. It specifies CASSLVGPSPYEQYF.

The rearrangement links TRBV18 to TRBJ2-1, with 10 bases matching TRBD2. The CDR3 is 17 residues long. The germline CDR1 and CDR2 sequences are KGHSH and LQKENI. With V trimmed by 3 bases and J by 8 bases, 13 bases remained unmatched. CDR3 in DNA: TGTGCCAGCTCACCGGGTCAACTAGCGGGGTCCGGCTATGAGCAGTTCTTC. Protein product: CASSPGQLAGSGYEQFF.

The V call is TRBV5-5, the J call TRBJ2-7; D perhaps matches TRBD1 (5 bases). The CDR3 loop spans 15 amino acids. Trimming removed 2 bases at V and 2 bases at J, with 14 bases between. CDR1 SGHKS and CDR2 YYEKEE come from the germline V gene (reference sequence). This chain's CDR3 is CASSLDRGTPYEQYF. Here the CDR3 DNA reads TGTGCCAGCAGCTTAGATAGGGGAACTCCCTACGAGCAGTACTTC.

The CDR3, as DNA: TGTGCCAGCAGCTTAGCTGAGGGAAAGAGCACAGATACGCAGTATTTT. This encodes CASSLAEGKSTDTQYF. The chain has TRBV7-9 and TRBJ2-3; TRBD2 might be the D (5 bases). CDR3 size: 16 residues. V was cut by 0 bases and J by 0 bases, with 10 bases left in between. Germline CDR1 and CDR2: SEHNR and FQNEAQ (reference sequence).

This chain links TRBV28 with TRBJ1-5; 9 bases match TRBD1. The CDR3 extends over 16 amino acids. Germline lookup yields CDR1 MDHEN and CDR2 SYDVKM. V lost 5 bases and J lost 3; bases outside the gene matches: 8. CDR3: CASSVIGTGYNQPQHF. The CDR3 coding sequence is TGTGCCAGCAGTGTTATCGGGACAGGGTACAATCAGCCCCAGCATTTT.

The chain recombines TRBV29-1 with TRBJ2-1; 7 nucleotides align to TRBD2. The CDR3 has 14 amino acids. With 7 bases clipped from V and 0 bases from J, the junction kept 6 bases outside the gene matches. CDR1 is SQVTM and CDR2 is ANQGSEA in the germline V gene. The CDR3 protein is CSGWASGSYNEQFF. The DNA for the CDR3 is TGCAGCGGGTGGGCTAGCGGCTCCTACAATGAGCAGTTCTTC.

The rearrangement uses TRBV5-4 and TRBJ1-2; D ambiguous. V lost 2 bases, J lost 4 bases, and 15 bases lay in between. The CDR3 covers 15 residues. The V gene's germline CDR1 is SGHNT and CDR2 YYREEE (reference sequence). CDR3 DNA: TGTGCCAGCAGCTTTAAACTTATGGGCCTCTATGGCTACACCTTC. Translating it yields CASSFKLMGLYGYTF.

This chain links TRBV6-5 with TRBJ1-6; D may be TRBD1 (5 bases). The CDR3 length is 15 residues. Germline V CDR1 and CDR2: MNHEY, SVGAGI. The V gene lost 0 bases and the J gene lost 9 bases, with 12 bases spanning the gap. This CDR3 reads CASSYSGPMGSPLHF. In nucleotides, the CDR3 is TGTGCCAGCAGTTACTCGGGGCCGATGGGTTCACCCCTCCACTTT.

The chain links TRBV7-6 to TRBJ2-1; 10 nucleotides line up with TRBD2. The germline V gene has CDR1 SGHVS and CDR2 FNYEAQ. The J segment lost 2 bases and the V segment lost 4 bases, leaving 5 bases of the junction unmatched. This CDR3 has 16 residues. CDR3 amino acids: CASSYGTSDTYNEQFF. The CDR3 DNA follows: TGTGCCAGCAGCTACGGGACTAGCGATACCTACAATGAGCAGTTCTTC.

The chain recombines TRBV7-9 with TRBJ1-2, with D perhaps matching TRBD1 (6 bases). The CDR3 contains 14 residues. CDR1 is SEHNR and CDR2 is FQNEAQ in the germline V gene (reference sequence). V dropped 3 bases and J dropped 6 bases, with 14 bases sitting between them. The CDR3 reads CASSFSGGTNGYTF. Here the CDR3 DNA reads TGTGCCAGCAGCTTTTCGGGGGGCACGAATGGCTACACCTTC. Full variable domain (remainder filled in from reference TRBV7-9 and TRBJ1-2): DTGVSQNPRHKITKRGQNVTFRCDPISEHNRLYWYRQTLGQGPEFLTYFQNEAQLEKSRLLSDRFSAERPKGSFSTLEIQRTEQGDSAMYLCASSFSGGTNGYTFGSGTRLTVV.

V is TRBV2 and J is TRBJ2-2; 14 nucleotides line up with TRBD2. Unmatched junction bases numbered 15, after V lost 6 bases and J lost 9 bases. CDR3 length: 18 amino acids. The V gene's germline CDR1 is SNHLY and CDR2 FYNNEI. The CDR3 DNA is TGTGCCAGCAGGCCAACCGATGGGACTAGCGGGAGTAGATGGGAGCTGTTTTTT. This gives the protein CASRPTDGTSGSRWELFF.

The chain is built from TRBV2 and TRBJ2-7; TRBD2 aligns across 8 bases. In germline, CDR1 is SNHLY, CDR2 FYNNEI. V dropped 7 bases and J dropped 0; count of bases not matched to a gene: 8. This CDR3 has 15 residues. The CDR3 DNA sequence: TGTGCCAGCACCCCGGCTAGCGGGCCCTCCTACGAGCAGTACTTC. It specifies CASTPASGPSYEQYF.

The chain recombines TRBV11-3 with TRBJ2-2; TRBD2 agrees at 13 bases. From germline, CDR1 is SGHNT and CDR2 YENEEA. Losses at the gene ends were 8 bases for V and 1 base for J; bases not matched to a gene: 13. CDR3 length equals 19 residues. CDR3 nucleotides: TGTGCCAGCCGGGATGGAGGACTAGCGGGAGCCCAGAACACCGGGGAGCTGTTTTTT. It yields the protein CASRDGGLAGAQNTGELFF.

This clone was observed a single time. J is TRBJ2-7 and V is TRBV25-1, with D unresolved. The germline V gene has CDR1 MGHDK and CDR2 SYGVNS. This CDR3 is 13 amino acids long. Trimming left V 4 bases short and J 0 bases short, with 7 bases between. The CDR3 coding sequence is TGTGCCAGCAGTGGCGCACCCTCCTACGAGCAGTACTTC. This encodes CASSGAPSYEQYF.

The chain is built from TRBV27 and TRBJ2-7; 7 nucleotides line up with TRBD1. V shed 6 bases and J 6 bases; nucleotides not matched to a gene: 11. Per germline, CDR1 MNHEY and CDR2 SMNVEV (reference sequence). The CDR3 is 14 amino acids. DNA for the CDR3: TGTGCCAGCAGACTTGACAGGGAGTCCCCCGAGCAGTACTTC. This translates into CASRLDRESPEQYF.

The V gene is TRBV5-1, the J gene TRBJ1-6; 9 bases match TRBD1. CDR1 and CDR2 (germline): SGHRS, YFSETQ. Germline trimming cut 3 bases from V and 5 bases from J; bases unmatched to any gene: 6. The length of the CDR3 is 16 residues. The CDR3 loop is CASSWETGGNNSPLHF. The CDR3 bases are TGCGCCAGCAGCTGGGAGACAGGGGGGAATAATTCACCCCTCCACTTT.

This chain connects TRBV4-2 to TRBJ2-2; 7 bases agree with TRBD1. The V gene's germline CDR1 is LGHNA and CDR2 YNFKEQ. With 2 bases clipped from V and 6 bases from J, the junction kept 9 bases outside the gene matches. This CDR3 has 16 residues. The CDR3 loop is CASSQQPGTESGELFF. CDR3 sequence (DNA): TGTGCCAGCAGCCAACAGCCCGGGACAGAGTCCGGGGAGCTGTTTTTT.

The chain uses TRBV6-2 or TRBV6-3 and TRBJ2-1; the match to TRBD1 covers 7 bases. The CDR3 is made up of 16 amino acids. V was clipped by 2 bases and J by 4 bases; unmatched bases: 8. Germline CDR1 MNHEY, CDR2 SVGEGT. In DNA, the CDR3 is TGTGCCAGCAGTTACGTAATAGGACAGGTGTACAATGAGCAGTTCTTC. This gives the protein CASSYVIGQVYNEQFF.

The rearrangement links TRBV5-4 to TRBJ2-3; TRBD1 aligns across 12 bases. Germline V gene sequence: CDR1 SGHNT, CDR2 YYREEE (reference sequence). This CDR3 region has 12 residues. Trimming cost V 5 bases and J 15 bases; bases outside gene matches: 7. CDR3 DNA sequence: TGTGCCAGCAGTAGGGGACAGGGGGCCTCCTATTTT. This sequence encodes CASSRGQGASYF.

This clone has more than one count but fewer than ten. The chain joins TRBV27 to TRBJ1-5; D gene unclear. V was trimmed by 6 bases and J by 7 bases, leaving 13 bases between them. Germline loops: CDR1 MNHEY, CDR2 SMNVEV (reference sequence). CDR3 length equals 13 residues. CDR3: CASSLEYLQPQHF. CDR3 nucleotides: TGTGCCAGCAGCCTTGAGTATTTACAGCCCCAGCATTTT.

This clone has more than one count but fewer than ten. This chain connects TRBV7-9 to TRBJ1-1; D gene unclear. The germline V gene has CDR1 SEHNR and CDR2 FQNEAQ (reference sequence). The CDR3 is 12 residues long. Trimming left V 1 base short and J 4 bases short, with 4 bases between. For the CDR3, the DNA is TGTGCCAGCAGCTTAGGTATCACTGAAGCTTTCTTT. This gives the protein CASSLGITEAFF.